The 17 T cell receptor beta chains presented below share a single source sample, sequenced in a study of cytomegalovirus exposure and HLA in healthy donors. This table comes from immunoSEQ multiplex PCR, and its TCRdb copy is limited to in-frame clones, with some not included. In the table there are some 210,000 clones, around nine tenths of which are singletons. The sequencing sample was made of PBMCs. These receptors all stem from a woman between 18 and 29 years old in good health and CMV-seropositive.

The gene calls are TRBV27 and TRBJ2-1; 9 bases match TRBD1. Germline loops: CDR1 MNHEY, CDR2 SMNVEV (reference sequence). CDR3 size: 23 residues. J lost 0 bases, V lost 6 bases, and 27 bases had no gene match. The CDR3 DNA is TGTGCCAGCAGCCATGGGGACTACAGGGGGCTGAGGCTACCAAAGCACTCCTACAATGAGCAGTTCTTC. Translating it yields CASSHGDYRGLRLPKHSYNEQFF.

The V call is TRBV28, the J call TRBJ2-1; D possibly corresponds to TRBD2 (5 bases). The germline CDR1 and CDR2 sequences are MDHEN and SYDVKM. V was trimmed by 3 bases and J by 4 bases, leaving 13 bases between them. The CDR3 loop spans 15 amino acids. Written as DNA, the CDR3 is TGTGCCAGCAGTTTTGCGGGCCTTCCTTACAATGAGCAGTTCTTC. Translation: CASSFAGLPYNEQFF.

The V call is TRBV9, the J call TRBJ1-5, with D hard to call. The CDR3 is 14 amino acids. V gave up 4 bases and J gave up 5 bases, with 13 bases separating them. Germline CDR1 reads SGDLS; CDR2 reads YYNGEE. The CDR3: CASSPYGVYQPQHF. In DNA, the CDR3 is TGTGCCAGCAGCCCTTACGGGGTTTATCAGCCCCAGCATTTT.

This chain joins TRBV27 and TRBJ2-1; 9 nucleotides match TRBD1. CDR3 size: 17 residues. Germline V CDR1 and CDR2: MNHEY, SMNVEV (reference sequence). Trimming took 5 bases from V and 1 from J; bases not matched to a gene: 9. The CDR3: CASSLIQGALSYNEQFF. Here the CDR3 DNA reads TGTGCCAGCAGTCTGATACAGGGGGCGTTATCCTACAATGAGCAGTTCTTC.

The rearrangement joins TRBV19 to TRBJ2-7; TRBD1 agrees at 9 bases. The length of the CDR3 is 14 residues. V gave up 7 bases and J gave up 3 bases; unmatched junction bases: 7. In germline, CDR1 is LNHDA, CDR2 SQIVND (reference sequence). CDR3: CASTPRDRDYEQYF. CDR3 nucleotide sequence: TGTGCCAGTACCCCACGGGACAGGGACTACGAGCAGTACTTC.

The CDR3 sequence is CASSLLEGAKNIQYF. The CDR3 nucleotides are TGTGCCAGCAGTTTATTGGAGGGTGCCAAAAACATTCAGTACTTC. The V call is TRBV28, the J call TRBJ2-4, with a weak D call TRBD2 (6 bases). Germline V gene sequence: CDR1 MDHEN, CDR2 SYDVKM. Between the trimmed V and J ends, which lost 1 base and 1 base, there was a span of 8 bases. The CDR3 is 15 residues long.

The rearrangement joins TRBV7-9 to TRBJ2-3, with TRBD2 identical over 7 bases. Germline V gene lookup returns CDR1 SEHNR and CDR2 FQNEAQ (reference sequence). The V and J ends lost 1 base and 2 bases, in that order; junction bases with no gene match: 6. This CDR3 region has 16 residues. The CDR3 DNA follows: TGTGCCAGCAGCTTAGGGCAAGCGGGACCCACAGATACGCAGTATTTT. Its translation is CASSLGQAGPTDTQYF.

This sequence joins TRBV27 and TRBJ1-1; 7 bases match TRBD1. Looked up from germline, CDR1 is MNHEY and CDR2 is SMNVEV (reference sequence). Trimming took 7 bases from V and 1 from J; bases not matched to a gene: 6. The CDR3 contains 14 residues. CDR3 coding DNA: TGTGCCAGCACGGGGACAGCTTCGAACACTGAAGCTTTCTTT. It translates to CASTGTASNTEAFF.

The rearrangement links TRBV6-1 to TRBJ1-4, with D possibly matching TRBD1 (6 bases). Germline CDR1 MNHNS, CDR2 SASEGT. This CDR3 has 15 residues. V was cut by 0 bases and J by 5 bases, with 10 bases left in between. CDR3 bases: TGTGCCAGCAGTGAAGCTTTGGGGGCGAATGAAAAACTGTTTTTT. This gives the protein CASSEALGANEKLFF.

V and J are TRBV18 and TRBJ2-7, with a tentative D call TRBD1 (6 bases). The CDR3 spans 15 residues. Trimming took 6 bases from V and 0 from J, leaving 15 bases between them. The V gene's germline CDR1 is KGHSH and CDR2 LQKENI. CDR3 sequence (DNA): TGTGCCAGCTCTCGGACAGCCCTGAGCTCCTACGAGCAGTACTTC. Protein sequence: CASSRTALSSYEQYF.

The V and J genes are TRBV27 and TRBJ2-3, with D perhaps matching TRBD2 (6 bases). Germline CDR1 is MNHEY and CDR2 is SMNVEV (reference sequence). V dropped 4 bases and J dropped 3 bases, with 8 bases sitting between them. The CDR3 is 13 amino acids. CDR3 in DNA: TGTGCCAGCAGTTACCGGGGGACAGATACGCAGTATTTT. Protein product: CASSYRGTDTQYF.

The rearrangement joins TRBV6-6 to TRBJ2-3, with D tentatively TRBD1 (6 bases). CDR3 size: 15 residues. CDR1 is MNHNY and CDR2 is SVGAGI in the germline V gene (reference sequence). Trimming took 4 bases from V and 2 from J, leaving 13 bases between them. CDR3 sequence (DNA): TGTGCCAGCAGTTCCTGGACAGAGTACACAGATACGCAGTATTTT. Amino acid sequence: CASSSWTEYTDTQYF.

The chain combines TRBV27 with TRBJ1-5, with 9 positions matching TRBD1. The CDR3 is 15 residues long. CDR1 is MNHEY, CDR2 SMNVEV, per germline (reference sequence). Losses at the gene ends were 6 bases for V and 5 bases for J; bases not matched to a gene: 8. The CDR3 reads CASSLDRGGDQPQHF. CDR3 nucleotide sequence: TGTGCCAGCAGCCTAGACAGGGGGGGGGATCAGCCCCAGCATTTT.

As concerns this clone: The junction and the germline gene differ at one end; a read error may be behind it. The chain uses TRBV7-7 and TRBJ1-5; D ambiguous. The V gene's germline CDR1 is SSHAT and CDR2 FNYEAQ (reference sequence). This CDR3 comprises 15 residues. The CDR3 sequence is CASRKRESLGQPQHF. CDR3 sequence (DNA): TGTGCTAGCAGAAAGAGGGAGTCTCTAGGTCAGCCCCAGCATTTT. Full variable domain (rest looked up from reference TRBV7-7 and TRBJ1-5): GAGVSQSPRYKVTKRGQDVTLRCDPISSHATLYWYQQALGQGPEFLTYFNYEAQPDKSGLPSDRFSAERPEGSISTLTIQRTEQRDSAMYRCASRKRESLGQPQHFGDGTRLSIL.

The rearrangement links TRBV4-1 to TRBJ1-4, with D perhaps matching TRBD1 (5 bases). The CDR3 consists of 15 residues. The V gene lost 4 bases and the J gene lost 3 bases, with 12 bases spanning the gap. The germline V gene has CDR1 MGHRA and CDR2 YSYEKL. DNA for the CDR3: TGCGCCAGCAGCCCCTCAGGGTCCTCTAATGAAAAACTGTTTTTT. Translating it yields CASSPSGSSNEKLFF.

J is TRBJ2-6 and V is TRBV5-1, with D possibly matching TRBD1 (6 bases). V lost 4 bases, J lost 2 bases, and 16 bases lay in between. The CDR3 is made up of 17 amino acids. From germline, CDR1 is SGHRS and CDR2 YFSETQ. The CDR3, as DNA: TGCGCCAGCAGCCCCGGACAGTCCCTTACTGGGGCCAACGTCCTGACTTTC. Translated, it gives CASSPGQSLTGANVLTF. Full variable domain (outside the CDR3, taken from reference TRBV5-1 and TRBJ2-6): KAGVTQTPRYLIKTRGQQVTLSCSPISGHRSVSWYQQTPGQGLQFLFEYFSETQRNKGNFPGRFSGRQFSNSRSEMNVSTLELGDSALYLCASSPGQSLTGANVLTFGAGSRLTVL.

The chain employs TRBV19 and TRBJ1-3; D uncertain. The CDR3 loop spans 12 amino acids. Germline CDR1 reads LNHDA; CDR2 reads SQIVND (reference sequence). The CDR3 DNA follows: TGTGGCCGGTTGAGCTCTGGAAACACCATATATTTT. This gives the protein CGRLSSGNTIYF.